Reported below is one T cell receptor (beta chain). These data originate in a study of control samples from healthy donors and cancer patients. TCRdb's copy holds only in-frame clones and misses some; the assay was immunoSEQ multiplex PCR. The repertoire includes roughly 130,000 clones, about 95% of them detected once, and 3.6% sits in the top ten. Trimming cost V 3 bases and J 6 bases; bases outside gene matches: 2. CDR1 is LGHNT and CDR2 is FRNRAP in the germline V gene. The CDR3 is 15 amino acids. The V call is TRBV12-5, the J call TRBJ2-1; 13 nucleotides agree with TRBD2. The clonotype originates from a man aged 25-40 years in good health. What was sequenced was blood. CDR3 nucleotides: TGTGCTAGTGGTTTCGGGACTAGCGGGGCCAATGAGCAGTTCTTC. Translation gives CASGFGTSGANEQFF.